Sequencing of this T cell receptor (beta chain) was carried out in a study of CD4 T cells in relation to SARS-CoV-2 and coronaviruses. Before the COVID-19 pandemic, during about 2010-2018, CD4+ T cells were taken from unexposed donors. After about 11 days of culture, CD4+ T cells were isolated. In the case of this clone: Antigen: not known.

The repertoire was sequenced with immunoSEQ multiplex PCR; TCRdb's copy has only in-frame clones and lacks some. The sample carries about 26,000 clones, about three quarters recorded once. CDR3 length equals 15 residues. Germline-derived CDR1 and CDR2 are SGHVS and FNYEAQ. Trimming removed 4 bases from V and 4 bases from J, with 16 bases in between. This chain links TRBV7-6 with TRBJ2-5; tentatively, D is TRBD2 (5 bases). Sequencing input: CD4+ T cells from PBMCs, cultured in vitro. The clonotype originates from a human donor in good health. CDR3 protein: CASSYTHSRGETQYF. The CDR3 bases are TGTGCCAGCAGCTATACACACTCTCGGGGAGAGACCCAGTACTTC.